This T cell receptor (beta chain) emerged from a study of vaccination and CD4 T cells after COVID-19. At the level of the study: At a median around 65 days (range 14 to 241) after dose two, post-vaccine samples were obtained. Study findings and constraints: A median about 90% of convalescent patients' SARS-CoV-2-reactive clones emerged only after vaccination.

Indicated treatment: 10-day PBMC culture with coronavirus spike peptide pools or control peptides (ViraFEST assay). With the Oncomine TCR Beta short-read assay, DNA from cultured CD4+ T cells was sequenced. TCRdb reprocessed the PCR reads with MiXCR, giving one entry per CDR3 protein. In the table there are roughly 11,000 distinct CDR3 sequences, 45% of which are singletons. This clonotype was picked up a small number of times. The antigen is not known. V was shortened by 1 base and J by 2 bases, with 9 bases between the two germline ends. The germline V gene has CDR1 SGHTA and CDR2 FQGNSA. The CDR3 has 15 residues.

The rearrangement joins TRBV7-2 to TRBJ1-5, with D tentatively TRBD1 (5 bases). Here the sequenced sample was cultured CD4+ T cells from blood, taken after SARS-CoV-2 vaccination. This receptor was obtained from a human donor with COVID-19. This chain's CDR3 is CASSLGGHGNQPQHF. In nucleotides, the CDR3 is TGTGCCAGCAGCTTAGGGGGCCATGGCAATCAGCCCCAGCATTTT.